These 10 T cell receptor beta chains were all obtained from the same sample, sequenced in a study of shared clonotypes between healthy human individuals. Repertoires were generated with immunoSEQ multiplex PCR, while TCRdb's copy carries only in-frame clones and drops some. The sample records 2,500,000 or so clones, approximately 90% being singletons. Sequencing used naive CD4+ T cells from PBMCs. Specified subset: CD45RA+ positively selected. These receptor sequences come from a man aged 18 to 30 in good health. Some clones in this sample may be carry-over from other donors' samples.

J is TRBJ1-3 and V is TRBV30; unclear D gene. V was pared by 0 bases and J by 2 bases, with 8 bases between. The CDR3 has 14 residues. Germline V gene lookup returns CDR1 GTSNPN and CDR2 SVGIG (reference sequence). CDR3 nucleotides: TGTGCCTGGAGTGTAACGGCCCCTGGAAACACCATATATTTT. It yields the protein CAWSVTAPGNTIYF. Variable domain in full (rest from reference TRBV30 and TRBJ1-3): SQTIHQWPATLVQPVGSPLSLECTVEGTSNPNLYWYRQAAGRGLQLLFYSVGIGQISSEVPQNLSASRPQDRQFILSSKKLLLSDSGFYLCAWSVTAPGNTIYFGEGSWLTVV.

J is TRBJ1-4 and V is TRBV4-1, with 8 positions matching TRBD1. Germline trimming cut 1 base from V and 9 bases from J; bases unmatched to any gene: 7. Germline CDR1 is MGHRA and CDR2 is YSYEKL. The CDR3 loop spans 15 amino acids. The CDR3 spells CASSQVVTGVQKLFF. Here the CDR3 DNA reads TGCGCCAGCAGCCAAGTCGTGACAGGGGTCCAAAAACTGTTTTTT.

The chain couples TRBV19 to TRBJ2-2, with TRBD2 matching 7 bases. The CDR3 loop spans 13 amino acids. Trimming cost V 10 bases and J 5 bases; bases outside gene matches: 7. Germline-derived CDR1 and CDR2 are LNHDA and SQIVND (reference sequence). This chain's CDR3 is CAISWGGTGELFF. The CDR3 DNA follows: TGTGCCATTTCCTGGGGGGGAACCGGGGAGCTGTTTTTT.

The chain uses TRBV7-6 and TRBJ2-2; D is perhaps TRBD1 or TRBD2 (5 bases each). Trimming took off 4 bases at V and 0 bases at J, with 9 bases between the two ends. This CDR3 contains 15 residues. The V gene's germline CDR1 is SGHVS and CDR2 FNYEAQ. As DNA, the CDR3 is TGTGCCAGCAGCTGGGGACGGGCGAACACCGGGGAGCTGTTTTTT. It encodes CASSWGRANTGELFF.

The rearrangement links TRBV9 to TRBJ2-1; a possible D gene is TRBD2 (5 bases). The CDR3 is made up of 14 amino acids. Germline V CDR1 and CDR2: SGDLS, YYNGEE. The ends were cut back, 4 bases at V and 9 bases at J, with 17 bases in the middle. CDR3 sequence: CASSSRTRSGEQFF. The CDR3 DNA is TGTGCCAGCAGCTCCCGGACCAGAAGCGGTGAGCAGTTCTTC. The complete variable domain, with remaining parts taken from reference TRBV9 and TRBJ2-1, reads DSGVTQTPKHLITATGQRVTLRCSPRSGDLSVYWYQQSLDQGLQFLIQYYNGEERAKGNILERFSAQQFPDLHSELNLSSLELGDSALYFCASSSRTRSGEQFFGPGTRLTVL.

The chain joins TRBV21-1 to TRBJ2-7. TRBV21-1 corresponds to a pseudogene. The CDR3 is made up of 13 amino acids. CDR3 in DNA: TGTGCCAGCAGCAGGACCCACCCCTACGAGCAGTACTTC. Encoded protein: CASSRTHPYEQYF.

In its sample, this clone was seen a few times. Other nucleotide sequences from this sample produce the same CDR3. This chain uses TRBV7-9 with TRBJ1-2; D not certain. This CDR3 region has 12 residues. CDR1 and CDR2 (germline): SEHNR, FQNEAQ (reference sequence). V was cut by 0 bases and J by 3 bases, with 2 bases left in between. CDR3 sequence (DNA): TGTGCCAGCAGCTTAGCAGACTATGGCTACACCTTC. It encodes CASSLADYGYTF.

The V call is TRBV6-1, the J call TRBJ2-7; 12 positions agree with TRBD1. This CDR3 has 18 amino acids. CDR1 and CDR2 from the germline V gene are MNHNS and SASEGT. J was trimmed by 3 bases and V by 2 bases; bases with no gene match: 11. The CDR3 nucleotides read TGTGCCAGCAGTGAACTCTCACCAGGGACAGGGGGCTACTACGAGCAGTACTTC. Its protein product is CASSELSPGTGGYYEQYF.

This chain's CDR3 is CASSKNQWTGSYEQYF. The CDR3 bases are TGTGCCAGTAGTAAAAACCAATGGACAGGGTCATACGAGCAGTACTTC. V usage is TRBV19 and J usage is TRBJ2-7; 8 bases agree with TRBD1. CDR1 and CDR2 (germline): LNHDA, SQIVND (reference sequence). Trimming took 4 bases from V and 4 from J; bases not matched to a gene: 12. CDR3 length: 16 residues.

CDR3: CASSYGGRAPGELFF. For the CDR3, the DNA is TGTGCCAGCAGTTACGGAGGGAGGGCCCCCGGGGAGCTGTTTTTT. The chain is built from TRBV6-5 and TRBJ2-2; 7 nucleotides line up with TRBD2. Germline V gives CDR1 MNHEY, CDR2 SVGAGI. The CDR3 extends over 15 amino acids. V was clipped by 2 bases and J by 6 bases; unmatched bases: 6.